This record looks at one TCR beta chain sequence and its context. No antigen is known for it. These data come from a study of blood T cells in healthy people across ages. Together with a sample-barcoded 5' primer, a J-beta primer mix was included in a second PCR lasting about 7 to 12 cycles. In TCRdb, the 5' RACE reads were re-called with MiXCR into one record per CDR3 protein. The data hold more than 700,000 distinct CDR3 sequences, with around 50% observed a single time. Germline V gene sequence: CDR1 MGHDK, CDR2 SYGVNS. Trimming shortened V by 3 bases and J by 6 bases, and 11 bases separated the two germline ends. The CDR3 extends over 13 amino acids. The study's findings and limits: Naive CD4+ cells and diversity were both higher in long-lived donors than in aged donors.

The source material was blood. The source is a man at least 80 years old in good health. The chain recombines TRBV25-1 with TRBJ1-1; D ambiguous. The CDR3 loop is CASSEYGFAEAFF. The CDR3 bases are TGTGCCAGCAGTGAGTACGGTTTTGCTGAAGCTTTCTTT.